These T cell receptor delta chains were read from a single sample in a study of gamma-delta T cells after stem cell transplantation. TCRdb used CATT to re-call clones from the RT-PCR reads. The sample includes 950 to 1,100 delta-chain clones, approximately 3.9% of them seen just once. The sample was gamma-delta T cells. Every receptor here comes from a human donor. It is not recorded whose cells these are; they may come from a transplant donor. CDR3s include the opening cysteine and the closing phenylalanine or tryptophan. A D gene is named only where the DNA matches it firmly. Part of the rows lack a size; the others show once, few, many or a class for expanded clones.

D | size | J | V | CDR3 | DNA
TRDD3 | few | TRDJ1 | TRDV1 | CALGETRVRWGIPRYTDKLIF | TGTGCTCTTGGGGAAACGCGGGTACGGTGGGGGATACCCCGGTACACCGATAAACTCATCTTT
- | medium-sized | TRDJ3 | TRDV2 | CACDTAGGSSSWDTRQMFF | TGTGCCTGTGACACGGCAGGGGGCTCTAGCTCCTGGGACACCCGACAGATGTTTTTC
TRDD3 | - | TRDJ3 | TRDV2 | CACDTADLGDTHKYTRPMFF | TGTGCCTGTGACACCGCAGACCTGGGGGATACGCATAAATACACCCGCCCGATGTTTTTC
TRDD3 | large | TRDJ1 | TRDV2 | CACDTVGGSSDKLIF | TGTGCCTGTGACACCGTTGGGGGATCTAGCGATAAACTCATCTTT
TRDD3 | large | TRDJ3 | TRDV2 | CACDTAGGEPSWDTRQMFF | TGTGCCTGTGACACCGCTGGGGGGGAACCTTCCTGGGACACCCGACAGATGTTTTTC
TRDD3 | large | TRDJ1 | TRDV2 | CACDTVNGLGDTTSNTDKLIF | TGTGCCTGTGACACCGTAAACGGTCTGGGGGATACGACATCTAACACCGATAAACTCATCTTT
- | - | TRDJ1 | TRDV2 | CACDPLGGFNTDKLIF | TGTGCCTGTGACCCGTTGGGGGGTTTCAACACCGATAAACTCATCTTT
TRDD3 | large | TRDJ1 | TRDV2 | CACDTVGYGGHTDKLIF | TGTGCCTGTGACACCGTGGGATACGGCGGTCACACCGATAAACTCATCTTT
- | large | TRDJ1 | TRDV2 | CACDGLGVPGGTDKLIF | TGTGCCTGTGACGGCCTCGGGGTTCCCGGAGGCACCGATAAACTCATCTTT
TRDD3 | medium-sized | TRDJ3 | TRDV2 | CACDTGGYDSWDTRQMFF | TGTGCCTGTGACACTGGAGGATACGACTCCTGGGACACCCGACAGATGTTTTTC
TRDD3 | medium-sized | TRDJ1 | TRDV2 | CACDSLTGIQHKLIF | TGTGCCTGTGACAGCCTTACTGGGATACAGCATAAACTCATCTTT
TRDD3 | - | TRDJ1 | TRDV2 | CACDTVLLHVLVDTKRTDKLIF | TGTGCCTGTGACACCGTCCTGCTCCATGTACTGGTGGATACGAAGAGGACCGATAAACTCATCTTT
TRDD3 | large | TRDJ1 | TRDV2 | CACDPIGQTGGSSGPHTDKLIF | TGTGCCTGTGACCCAATTGGTCAAACTGGGGGTTCCTCAGGACCGCACACCGATAAACTCATCTTT
TRDD3 | medium-sized | TRDJ1 | TRDV2 | CACDTITGGYSDKLIF | TGTGCCTGTGACACGATAACTGGGGGATACTCGGATAAACTCATCTTT
TRDD3 | medium-sized | TRDJ3 | TRDV2 | CACDTVLGESSWDTRQMFF | TGTGCCTGTGACACCGTACTGGGGGAGAGCTCCTGGGACACCCGACAGATGTTTTTC
TRDD3 | - | TRDJ1 | TRDV2 | CACDQVSGGPPREHFHTPIF | TGTGCCTGTGACCAAGTATCTGGGGGACCCCCCCGAGAACACTTCCATACACCCATCTTT
- | few | TRDJ1 | TRDV2 | CACDTPPVESGRKRHTDKLIF | TGTGCCTGTGACACCCCCCCCGTTGAGAGTGGGCGGAAACGCCACACCGATAAACTCATCTTT
TRDD3 | large | TRDJ3 | TRDV2 | CACDTGGYSTWDTRQMFF | TGTGCCTGTGACACTGGGGGATATAGCACCTGGGACACCCGACAGATGTTTTTC
TRDD3 | large | TRDJ3 | TRDV2 | CACDTGGYDSWDTRQMFF | TGTGCCTGTGACACCGGGGGATACGACTCCTGGGACACCCGACAGATGTTTTTC
- | medium-sized | TRDJ1 | TRDV2 | CACDTVGGDSKDKLIF | TGTGCCTGTGACACCGTTGGCGGGGACTCAAAAGATAAACTCATCTTT
- | - | TRDJ1 | TRDV1 | CALGELPPPTGRWITPDKLIF | TGTGCTCTTGGGGAACTCCCCCCCCCTACGGGACGGTGGATTACTCCTGATAAACTCATCTTT
TRDD3 | medium-sized | TRDJ1 | TRDV2 | CACDTLGTWGETGGFTDKLIF | TGTGCCTGTGACACGCTTGGTACGTGGGGGGAGACTGGGGGATTCACCGATAAACTCATCTTT
TRDD3 | large | TRDJ3 | TRDV2 | CACDSFTGGPSSWDTRQMFF | TGTGCCTGTGACTCGTTTACTGGGGGACCGAGCTCCTGGGACACCCGACAGATGTTTTTC
TRDD3 | medium-sized | TRDJ3 | TRDV2 | CACDTGGYGTWDTRQMFF | TGTGCCTGTGACACCGGGGGATACGGCACCTGGGACACCCGACAGATGTTTTTC
TRDD3 | medium-sized | TRDJ1 | TRDV2 | CACDTVTGVLGTDTDKLIF | TGTGCCTGTGACACGGTGACAGGGGTACTGGGGACCGACACCGATAAACTCATCTTT
TRDD3 | medium-sized | TRDJ1 | TRDV2 | CACDTVSPLGDSRTPHKLIF | TGTGCCTGTGACACCGTAAGCCCCCTGGGGGATTCAAGAACCCCGCATAAACTCATCTTT
TRDD3 | few | TRDJ2 | TRDV1 | CALGELRPGIRGSLTAQLFF | TGTGCTCTTGGGGAACTCCGACCGGGGATACGCGGGAGTTTGACGGCACAACTCTTCTTT
TRDD3 | large | TRDJ1 | TRDV2 | CACDSLTGGLGPDKLIF | TGTGCCTGTGACTCTCTTACTGGGGGATTGGGCCCCGATAAACTCATCTTT
TRDD3 | - | TRDJ1 | TRDV2 | CACDTADLGDTTDKLIF | TGTGCCTGTGACACCGCAGACCTGGGGGATACGACCGATAAACTCATCTTT